The entry that follows covers one T cell receptor (beta chain) sequence. Authors' processing steps: Using reference gene primer amplification, nucleated cell counts were estimated. Assay: immunoSEQ multiplex PCR; the TCRdb copy retains only in-frame clones and omits some. V and J calls and clone size are as listed in that table; D and trimming were resolved from the DNA. The sample has roughly 70,000 clones, 60% to 85% seen once. From germline, CDR1 is LNHDA and CDR2 SQIVND (reference sequence). Trimming took 6 bases from V and 4 from J; bases not matched to a gene: 7. CDR3 size: 15 residues. This sample was included in a study of blood T cell repertoires in COVID-19. The overall study: Acute and convalescent COVID-19 specimens originated in the United States, Italy and Spain. Nucleic acid was either cDNA or gDNA, and it came from T cells, B-cell-depleted T cells, or PBMCs.

This clonotype was obtained from a man in his 70s with acute or convalescent COVID-19. The rearrangement uses TRBV19 and TRBJ2-2; 8 bases are shared with TRBD1. The sequenced material came from peripheral blood. The CDR3 loop is CASRGQGATTGELFF. The CDR3 DNA follows: TGTGCCAGTAGGGGGCAGGGGGCAACCACCGGGGAGCTGTTTTTT. The full variable domain, its missing parts supplied by reference TRBV19 and TRBJ2-2, is DGGITQSPKYLFRKEGQNVTLSCEQNLNHDAMYWYRQDPGQGLRLIYYSQIVNDFQKGDIAEGYSVSREKKESFPLTVTSAQKNPTAFYLCASRGQGATTGELFFGEGSRLTVL.